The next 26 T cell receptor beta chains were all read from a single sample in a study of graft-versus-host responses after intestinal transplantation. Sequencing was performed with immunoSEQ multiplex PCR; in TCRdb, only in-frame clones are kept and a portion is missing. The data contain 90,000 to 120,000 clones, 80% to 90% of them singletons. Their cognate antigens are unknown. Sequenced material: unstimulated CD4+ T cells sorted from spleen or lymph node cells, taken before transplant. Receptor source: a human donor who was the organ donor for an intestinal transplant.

The CDR3 loop is CASSQGVNTEAFF. The CDR3, as DNA: TGTGCCAGCAGCCAGGGAGTGAACACTGAAGCTTTCTTT. The V call is TRBV4-2, the J call TRBJ1-1, with D hard to call. CDR3 length equals 13 residues. V lost 3 bases and J lost 0, with 5 bases in between. CDR1 and CDR2 (germline): LGHNA, YNFKEQ.

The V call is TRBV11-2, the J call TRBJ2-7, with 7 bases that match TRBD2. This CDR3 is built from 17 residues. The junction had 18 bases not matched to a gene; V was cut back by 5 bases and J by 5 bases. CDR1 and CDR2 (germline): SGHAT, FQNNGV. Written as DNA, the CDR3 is TGTGCCAGCAGCGCCCGCGATGGGAGCGGGAACCCCCACGAGCAGTACTTC. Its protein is CASSARDGSGNPHEQYF.

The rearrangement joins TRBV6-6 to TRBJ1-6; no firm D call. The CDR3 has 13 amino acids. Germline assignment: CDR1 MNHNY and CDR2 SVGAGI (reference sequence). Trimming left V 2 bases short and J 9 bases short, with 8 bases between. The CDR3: CASSYREGSPLHF. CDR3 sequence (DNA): TGTGCCAGCAGTTACAGGGAAGGTTCACCCCTCCACTTT.

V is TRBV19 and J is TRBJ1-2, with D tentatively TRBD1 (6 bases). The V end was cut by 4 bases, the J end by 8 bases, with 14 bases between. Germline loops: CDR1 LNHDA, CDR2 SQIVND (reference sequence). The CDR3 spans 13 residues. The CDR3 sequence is CASSTAAGVGYTF. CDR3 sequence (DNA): TGTGCCAGTAGTACCGCTGCAGGGGTCGGCTACACCTTC.

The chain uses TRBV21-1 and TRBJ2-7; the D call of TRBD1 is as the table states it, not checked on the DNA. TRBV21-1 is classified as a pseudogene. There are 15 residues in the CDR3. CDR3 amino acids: CASSSNTQGAHEQYF. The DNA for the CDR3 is TGTGCCAGCAGCAGCAACACACAGGGGGCCCACGAGCAGTACTTC.

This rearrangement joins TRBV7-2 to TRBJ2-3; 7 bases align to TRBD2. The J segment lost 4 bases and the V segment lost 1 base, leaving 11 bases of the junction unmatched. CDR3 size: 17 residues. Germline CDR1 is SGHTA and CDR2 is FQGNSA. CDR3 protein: CASSLELRGTNPDTQYF. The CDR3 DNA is TGTGCCAGCAGCTTAGAATTGCGGGGGACCAATCCAGATACGCAGTATTTT.

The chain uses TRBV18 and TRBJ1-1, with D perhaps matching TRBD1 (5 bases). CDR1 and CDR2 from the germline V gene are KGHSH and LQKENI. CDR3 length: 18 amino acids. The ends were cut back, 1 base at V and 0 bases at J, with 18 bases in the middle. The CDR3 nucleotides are TGTGCCAGCTCACCACGCGAAATTCCCCGGACAATGAACACTGAAGCTTTCTTT. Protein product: CASSPREIPRTMNTEAFF.

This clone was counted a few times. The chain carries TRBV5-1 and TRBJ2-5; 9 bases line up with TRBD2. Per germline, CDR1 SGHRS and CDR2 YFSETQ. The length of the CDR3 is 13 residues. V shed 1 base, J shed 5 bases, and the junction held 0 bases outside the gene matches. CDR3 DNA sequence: TGCGCCAGCAGCTTGAGCGGGGGGGAGACCCAGTACTTC. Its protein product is CASSLSGGETQYF.

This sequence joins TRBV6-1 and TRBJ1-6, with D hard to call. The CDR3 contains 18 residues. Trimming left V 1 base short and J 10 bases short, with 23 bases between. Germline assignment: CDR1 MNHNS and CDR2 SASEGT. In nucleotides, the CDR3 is TGTGCCAGCAGTGAAGGCCGGATGGCGCCCCGGGAGGGCTCACCCCTCCACTTT. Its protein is CASSEGRMAPREGSPLHF.

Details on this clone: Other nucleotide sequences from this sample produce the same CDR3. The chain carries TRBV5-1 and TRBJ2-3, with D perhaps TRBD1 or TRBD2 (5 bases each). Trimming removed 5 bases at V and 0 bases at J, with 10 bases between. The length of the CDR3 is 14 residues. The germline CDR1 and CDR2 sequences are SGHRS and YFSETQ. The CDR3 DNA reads TGCGCCAGCAGTGCCGGGGCTAGCACAGATACGCAGTATTTT. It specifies CASSAGASTDTQYF.

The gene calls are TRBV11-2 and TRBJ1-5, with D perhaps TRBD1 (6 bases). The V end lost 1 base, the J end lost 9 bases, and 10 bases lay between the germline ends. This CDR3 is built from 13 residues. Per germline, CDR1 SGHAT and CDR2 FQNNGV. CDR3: CASSLATGTPQHF. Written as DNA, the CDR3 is TGTGCCAGCAGCTTAGCGACAGGTACGCCCCAGCATTTT.

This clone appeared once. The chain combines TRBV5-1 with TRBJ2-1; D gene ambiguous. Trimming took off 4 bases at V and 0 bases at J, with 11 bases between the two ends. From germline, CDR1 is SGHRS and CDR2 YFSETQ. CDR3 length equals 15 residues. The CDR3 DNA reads TGCGCCAGCAGCGTTGACTCCGACTCCTACAATGAGCAGTTCTTC. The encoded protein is CASSVDSDSYNEQFF.

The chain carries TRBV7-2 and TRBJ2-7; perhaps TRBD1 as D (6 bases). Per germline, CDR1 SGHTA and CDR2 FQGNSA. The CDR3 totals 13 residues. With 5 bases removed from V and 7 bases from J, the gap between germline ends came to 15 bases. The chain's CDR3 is CASSQGLGWEQYF. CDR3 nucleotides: TGTGCCAGCAGCCAGGGGCTGGGGTGGGAGCAGTACTTC.

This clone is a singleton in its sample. The CDR3 DNA sequence: TGTGCCAGCAGCTCACCGCAGGGACTAGCACAGACGTATGAGCAGTTCTTC. Protein: CASSSPQGLAQTYEQFF. This chain uses TRBV5-4 with TRBJ2-1, with 9 bases lining up with TRBD2. V gave up 3 bases and J gave up 8 bases; unmatched junction bases: 15. Germline assignment: CDR1 SGHNT and CDR2 YYREEE (reference sequence). The length of the CDR3 is 17 residues. The full variable domain, rest sourced from reference TRBV5-4 and TRBJ2-1, is ETGVTQSPTHLIKTRGQQVTLRCSSQSGHNTVSWYQQALGQGPQFIFQYYREEENGRGNFPPRFSGLQFPNYSSELNVNALELDDSALYLCASSSPQGLAQTYEQFFGPGTRLTVL.

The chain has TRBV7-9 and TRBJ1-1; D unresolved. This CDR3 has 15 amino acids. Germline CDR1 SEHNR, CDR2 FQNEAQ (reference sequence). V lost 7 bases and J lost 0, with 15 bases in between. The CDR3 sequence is CASTRDRLLNTEAFF. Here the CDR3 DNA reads TGTGCCAGCACCCGGGATAGGCTGTTGAACACTGAAGCTTTCTTT.

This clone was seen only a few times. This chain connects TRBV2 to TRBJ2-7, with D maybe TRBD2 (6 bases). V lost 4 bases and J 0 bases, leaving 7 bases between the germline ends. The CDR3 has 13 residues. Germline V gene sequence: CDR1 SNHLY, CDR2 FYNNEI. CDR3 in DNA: TGTGCCAGCAGTGTGCGGGGCTCCTACGAGCAGTACTTC. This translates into CASSVRGSYEQYF.

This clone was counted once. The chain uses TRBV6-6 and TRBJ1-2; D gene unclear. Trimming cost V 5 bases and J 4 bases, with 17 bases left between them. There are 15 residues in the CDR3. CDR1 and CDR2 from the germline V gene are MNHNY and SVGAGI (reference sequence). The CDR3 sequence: CASSRQPYSGYGYTF. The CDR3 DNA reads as TGTGCCAGCAGTCGGCAACCATATAGCGGCTATGGCTACACCTTC.

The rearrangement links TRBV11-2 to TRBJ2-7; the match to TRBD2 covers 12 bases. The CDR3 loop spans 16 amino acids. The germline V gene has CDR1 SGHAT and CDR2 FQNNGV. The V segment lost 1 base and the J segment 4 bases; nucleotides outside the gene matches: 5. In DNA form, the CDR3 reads TGTGCCAGCAGCTTAGCCAGACTAGCGGGGGCTTACGAGCAGTACTTC. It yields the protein CASSLARLAGAYEQYF.

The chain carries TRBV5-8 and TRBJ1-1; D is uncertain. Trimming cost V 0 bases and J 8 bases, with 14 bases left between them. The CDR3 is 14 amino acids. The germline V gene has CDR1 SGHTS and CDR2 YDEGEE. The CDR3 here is CASSLVGRLREAFF. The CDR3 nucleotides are TGTGCCAGCAGCTTGGTGGGCAGGCTAAGAGAAGCTTTCTTT.

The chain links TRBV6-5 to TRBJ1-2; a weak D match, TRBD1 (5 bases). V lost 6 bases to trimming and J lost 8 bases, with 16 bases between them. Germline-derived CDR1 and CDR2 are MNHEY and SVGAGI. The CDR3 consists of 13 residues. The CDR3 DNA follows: TGTGCCAGCAGCGGACGGGGGGGAGGCGGCTACACCTTC. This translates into CASSGRGGGGYTF.

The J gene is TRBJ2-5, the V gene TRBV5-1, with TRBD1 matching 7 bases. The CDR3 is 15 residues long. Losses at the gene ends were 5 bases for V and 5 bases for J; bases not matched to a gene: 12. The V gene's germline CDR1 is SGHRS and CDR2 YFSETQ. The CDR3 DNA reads TGCGCCAGCAGAACCTCGGGACAGCCACGTGAGACCCAGTACTTC. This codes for CASRTSGQPRETQYF.

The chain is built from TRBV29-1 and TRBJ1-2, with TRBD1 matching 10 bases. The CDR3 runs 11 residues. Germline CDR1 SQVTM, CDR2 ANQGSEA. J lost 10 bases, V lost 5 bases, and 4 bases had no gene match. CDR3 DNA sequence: TGCAGCGTTACCGGGACAGGGGACTACACCTTC. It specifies CSVTGTGDYTF. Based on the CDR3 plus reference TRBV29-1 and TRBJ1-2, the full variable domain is SAVISQKPSRDICQRGTSLTIQCQVDSQVTMMFWYRQQPGQSLTLIATANQGSEATYESGFVIDKFPISRPNLTFSTLTVSNMSPEDSSIYLCSVTGTGDYTFGSGTRLTVV.

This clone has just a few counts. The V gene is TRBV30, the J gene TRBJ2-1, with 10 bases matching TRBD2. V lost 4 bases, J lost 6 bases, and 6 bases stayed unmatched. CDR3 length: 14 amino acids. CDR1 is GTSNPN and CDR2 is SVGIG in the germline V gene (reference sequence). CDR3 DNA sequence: TGTGCCTGGACGTGGCTAGCGGGAGCCAATGAGCAGTTCTTC. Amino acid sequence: CAWTWLAGANEQFF.

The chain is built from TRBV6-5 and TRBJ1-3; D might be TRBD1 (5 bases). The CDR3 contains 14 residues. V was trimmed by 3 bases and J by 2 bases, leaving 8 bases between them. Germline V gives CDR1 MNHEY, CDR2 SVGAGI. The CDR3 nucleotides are TGTGCCAGCAGTTATCAGGGCGCTGGAAACACCATATATTTT. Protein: CASSYQGAGNTIYF.

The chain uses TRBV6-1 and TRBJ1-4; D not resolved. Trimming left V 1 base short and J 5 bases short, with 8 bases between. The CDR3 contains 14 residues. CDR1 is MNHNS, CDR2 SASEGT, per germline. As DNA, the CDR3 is TGTGCCAGCAGTGAAGGGGGTACGAATGAAAAACTGTTTTTT. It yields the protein CASSEGGTNEKLFF.

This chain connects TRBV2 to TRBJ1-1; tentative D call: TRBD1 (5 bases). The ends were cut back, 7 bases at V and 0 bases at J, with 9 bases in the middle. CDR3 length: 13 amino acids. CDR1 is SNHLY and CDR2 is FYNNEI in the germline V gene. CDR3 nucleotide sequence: TGTGCCAGCATGGGGGACCTGAACACTGAAGCTTTCTTT. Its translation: CASMGDLNTEAFF.